The clone carrying this TCR beta chain was seen at least ten times. The antigen remains undetermined. These data originate in a study of identical twins. Study-wide results and caveats: Reduced insertions were recorded for abundant cord blood beta clonotypes, with no such pattern in memory repertoires.

Template switching added a universal primer binding site, and final cDNA carried unique molecular identifiers. TCRdb reprocessed the 5' RACE reads with MiXCR, giving one entry per CDR3 protein. The sample has around 250,000 distinct CDR3 sequences, roughly 8% seen once. The length of the CDR3 is 17 residues. Trimming removed 5 bases at V and 0 bases at J, with 17 bases between. Germline lookup yields CDR1 SGHVS and CDR2 FNYEAQ. The same sample was also studied in work on yellow fever vaccine responses in identical twins. That study reports: As reported, the vaccine T cell response of twins seemed partly convergent and partly personalized.

Sequenced material: CD8+ T cells sorted from blood. V and J are TRBV7-6 and TRBJ2-4; a weak D match, TRBD1 (5 bases). The receptor's source is a woman aged 18-30 years in good health. CDR3 in DNA: TGTGCCAGCAGCCGGAACCCAGACAGACTAGCCAAAAACATTCAGTACTTC. Its protein product is CASSRNPDRLAKNIQYF.